The TCR beta chain under discussion was sequenced for a study of blood T cell repertoires in COVID-19. Using immunoSEQ multiplex PCR, the repertoire was profiled, and TCRdb retains in-frame clones only, with some absent. Of around 310,000 clones detected, roughly nine tenths appear once; the ten largest clones hold almost 9.5%. The CDR3 contains 15 residues. V shed 3 bases, J shed 8 bases, and the junction held 10 bases outside the gene matches. Germline-derived CDR1 and CDR2 are SGHNT and YYREEE (reference sequence). This chain links TRBV5-4 with TRBJ2-1, with 8 bases lining up with TRBD1. This TCR derives from a woman in her 30s who had recovered from COVID-19. The sample consisted of PBMCs or T cells enriched from blood (not recorded which). The CDR3 loop reads CASSSRGRVVDEQFF. The DNA for the CDR3 is TGTGCCAGCAGCTCCAGGGGGCGAGTGGTCGATGAGCAGTTCTTC.